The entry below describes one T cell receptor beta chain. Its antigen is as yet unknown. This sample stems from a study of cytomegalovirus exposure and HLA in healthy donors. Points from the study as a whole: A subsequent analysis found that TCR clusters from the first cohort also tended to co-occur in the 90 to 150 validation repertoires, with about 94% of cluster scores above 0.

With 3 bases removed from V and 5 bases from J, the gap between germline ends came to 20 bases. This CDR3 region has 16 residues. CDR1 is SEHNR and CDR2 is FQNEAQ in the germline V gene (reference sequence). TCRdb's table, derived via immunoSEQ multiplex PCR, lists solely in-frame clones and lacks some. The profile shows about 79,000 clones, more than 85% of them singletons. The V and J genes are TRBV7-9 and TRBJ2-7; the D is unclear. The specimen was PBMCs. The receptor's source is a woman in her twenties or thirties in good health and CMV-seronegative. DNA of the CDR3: TGTGCCAGCAGCTTTGGAAAGAATTTGGGCAGGAACGAGCAGTACTTC. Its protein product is CASSFGKNLGRNEQYF.